Given below is one TCR beta chain in context. The record originates from a study of neoadjuvant anti-PD-1 for oral cavity cancer. Whole-study context: Patients without progression got a fourth dose around day 43.

The CDR3 runs 14 residues. Germline V gives CDR1 MNHEY, CDR2 SMNVEV (reference sequence). V gave up 5 bases and J gave up 5 bases; unmatched junction bases: 6. Sequencing used immunoSEQ multiplex PCR; TCRdb keeps in-frame clones, though not all of them. The sample contains some 15,000 clones, roughly 72% of which appear only once. This clonotype was obtained from a person aged 40-85 years with oral cavity squamous cell carcinoma. This chain connects TRBV27 to TRBJ1-2; TRBD1 matches 9 bases. Material: PBMCs, obtained before nivolumab (anti-PD-1) treatment. As DNA, the CDR3 is TGTGCCAGCAGTGAAGGACAGGGGCGGTATGGCTACACCTTC. This sequence encodes CASSEGQGRYGYTF.